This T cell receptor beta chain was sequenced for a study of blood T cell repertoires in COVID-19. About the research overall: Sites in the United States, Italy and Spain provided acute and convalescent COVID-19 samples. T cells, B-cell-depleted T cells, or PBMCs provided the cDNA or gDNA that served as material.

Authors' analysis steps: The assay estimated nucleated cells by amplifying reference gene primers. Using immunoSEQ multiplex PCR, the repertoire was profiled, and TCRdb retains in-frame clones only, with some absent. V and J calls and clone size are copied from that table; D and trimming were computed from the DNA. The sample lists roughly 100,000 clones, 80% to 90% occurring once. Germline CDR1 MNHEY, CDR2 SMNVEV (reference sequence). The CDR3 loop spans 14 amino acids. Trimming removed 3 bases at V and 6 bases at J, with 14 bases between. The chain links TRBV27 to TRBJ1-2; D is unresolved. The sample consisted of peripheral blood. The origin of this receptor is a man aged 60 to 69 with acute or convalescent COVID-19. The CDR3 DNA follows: TGTGCCAGCAGTTTCCAACCGGCGGTGGATGGCTACACCTTC. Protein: CASSFQPAVDGYTF.